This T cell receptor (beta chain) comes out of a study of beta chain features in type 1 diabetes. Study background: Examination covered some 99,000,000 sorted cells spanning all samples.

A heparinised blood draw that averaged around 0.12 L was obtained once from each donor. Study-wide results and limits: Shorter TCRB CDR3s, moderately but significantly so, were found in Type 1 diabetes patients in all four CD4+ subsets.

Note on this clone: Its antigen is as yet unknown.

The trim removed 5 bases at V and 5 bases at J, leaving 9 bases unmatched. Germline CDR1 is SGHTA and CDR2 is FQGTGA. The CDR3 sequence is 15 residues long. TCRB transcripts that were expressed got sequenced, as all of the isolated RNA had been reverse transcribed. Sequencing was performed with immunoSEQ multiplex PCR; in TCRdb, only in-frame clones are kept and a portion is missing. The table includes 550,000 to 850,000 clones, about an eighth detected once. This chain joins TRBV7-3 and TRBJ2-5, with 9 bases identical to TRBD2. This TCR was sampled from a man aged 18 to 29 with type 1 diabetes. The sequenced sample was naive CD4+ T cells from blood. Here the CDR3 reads CASSQQAGGLETQYF. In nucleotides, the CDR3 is TGTGCCAGCAGCCAACAAGCGGGGGGCTTGGAGACCCAGTACTTC.